The TCR beta chain under discussion was sequenced for a study of blood T cell repertoires in COVID-19. Sequencing was performed with immunoSEQ multiplex PCR; in TCRdb, only in-frame clones are kept and a portion is missing. Of approximately 300,000 clones listed, around 89% are singletons. The germline V gene encodes CDR1 SGHVS and CDR2 FQNEAQ. Trimming removed 5 bases from V and 7 bases from J; junction bases left unmatched: 8. CDR3 length: 14 amino acids. The chain joins TRBV7-8 to TRBJ2-7, with TRBD2 matching 10 bases. The TCR originated in a man aged 25-45 years with acute or convalescent COVID-19. The sequenced sample consisted of peripheral blood. The CDR3 sequence: CASSSRTSGDEQYF. The CDR3 DNA reads TGTGCCAGCAGCAGCCGGACTAGCGGAGATGAGCAGTACTTC.